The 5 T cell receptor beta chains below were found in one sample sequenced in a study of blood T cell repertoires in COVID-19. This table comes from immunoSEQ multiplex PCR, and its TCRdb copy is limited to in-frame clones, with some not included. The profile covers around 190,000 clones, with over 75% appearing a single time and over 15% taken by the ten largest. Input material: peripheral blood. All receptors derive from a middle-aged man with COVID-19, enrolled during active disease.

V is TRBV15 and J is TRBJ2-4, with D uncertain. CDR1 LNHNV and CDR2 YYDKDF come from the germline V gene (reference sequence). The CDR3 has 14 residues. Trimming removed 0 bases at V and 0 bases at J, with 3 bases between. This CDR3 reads CATSRDQAKNIQYF. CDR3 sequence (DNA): TGTGCCACCAGCAGAGACCAAGCCAAAAACATTCAGTACTTC.

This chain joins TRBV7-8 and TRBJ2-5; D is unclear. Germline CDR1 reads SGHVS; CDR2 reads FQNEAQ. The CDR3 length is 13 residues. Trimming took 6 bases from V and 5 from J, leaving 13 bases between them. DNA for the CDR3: TGTGCCAGCAGTAAAGCAACCACGGAGACCCAGTACTTC. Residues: CASSKATTETQYF.

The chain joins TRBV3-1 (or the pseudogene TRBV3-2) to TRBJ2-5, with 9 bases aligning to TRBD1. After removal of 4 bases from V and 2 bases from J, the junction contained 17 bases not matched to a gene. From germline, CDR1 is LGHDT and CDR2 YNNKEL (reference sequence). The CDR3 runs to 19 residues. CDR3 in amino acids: CASSPITPGQGLLQETQYF. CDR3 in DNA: TGTGCCAGCAGCCCTATCACTCCGGGACAGGGCCTTCTGCAAGAGACCCAGTACTTC.

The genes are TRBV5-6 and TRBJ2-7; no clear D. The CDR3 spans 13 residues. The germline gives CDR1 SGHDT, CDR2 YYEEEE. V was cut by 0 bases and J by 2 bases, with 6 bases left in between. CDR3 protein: CASSLDMTYEQYF. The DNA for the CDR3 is TGTGCCAGCAGCTTGGACATGACCTACGAGCAGTACTTC.

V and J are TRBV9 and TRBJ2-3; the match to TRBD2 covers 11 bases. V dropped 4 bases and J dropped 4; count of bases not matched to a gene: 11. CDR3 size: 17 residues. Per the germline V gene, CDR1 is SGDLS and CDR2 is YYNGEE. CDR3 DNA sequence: TGTGCCAGCAGCACCCTACCCGGGACTAGCGGCCCAGATACGCAGTATTTT. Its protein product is CASSTLPGTSGPDTQYF.